A selection of T cell receptor beta chains follows, all from one sample in a study of blood T cell repertoires in COVID-19. Here immunoSEQ multiplex PCR was the method, and the copy in TCRdb shows in-frame clones only, minus some. The sample contains roughly 39,000 clones, approximately 89% of which appear only once. The sample was peripheral blood. The receptors stem from a woman in her seventies with acute or convalescent COVID-19. Each CDR3 is given with its conserved first and last residue. Each record gives: V gene, clone size, D gene, J gene, CDR3 DNA, CDR3 protein. A D gene is named only where the DNA matches it firmly. Some rows have no size entry. The others give once, few or many, or a class for an expanded clone.

V: TRBV7-2; size: NA; D: NA; J: TRBJ1-4; DNA: TGTGCCAGCAGCTTGGGGCCAACTAATGAAAAACTGTTTTTT; CDR3: CASSLGPTNEKLFF
V: TRBV7-2; size: NA; D: TRBD1; J: TRBJ1-1; DNA: TGTGCCAGCAGCCCCTGGGCAGGGGGGTACACTGAAGCTTTCTTT; CDR3: CASSPWAGGYTEAFF
V: TRBV16; size: once; D: TRBD2; J: TRBJ2-1; DNA: TGTGCCAGCAGCCAATCTAGCGGGAGAAACAATGAGCAGTTCTTC; CDR3: CASSQSSGRNNEQFF
V: TRBV9; size: NA; D: NA; J: TRBJ1-2; DNA: TGTGCCAGCAGTTTACGGGGCTACACCTTC; CDR3: CASSLRGYTF
V: TRBV5-6; size: NA; D: NA; J: TRBJ2-5; DNA: TGTGCCAGCAGCTTGATAGCGTTTGAGACCCAGTACTTC; CDR3: CASSLIAFETQYF
V: TRBV7-8; size: once; D: NA; J: TRBJ2-1; DNA: TGTGCCAGCAGAGCATCCCCCGATGAGCAGTTCTTC; CDR3: CASRASPDEQFF
V: TRBV20-1; size: NA; D: TRBD1; J: TRBJ1-5; DNA: TGCAGTGCTAGTGACACAGGGGCTCGAGGGCCCCAGCATTTT; CDR3: CSASDTGARGPQHF
V: TRBV18; size: NA; D: TRBD2; J: TRBJ2-2; DNA: TGTGCCAGCTCACCACCGGGACTAGCGGGAACCGGGGAGCTGTTTTTT; CDR3: CASSPPGLAGTGELFF
V: TRBV6-4; size: NA; D: TRBD1; J: TRBJ1-1; DNA: TGTGCCAGCTGCTACTGTGACAGGGGGAAAACTGAAGCTTTCTTT; CDR3: CASCYCDRGKTEAFF
V: TRBV30; size: NA; D: TRBD1; J: TRBJ2-2; DNA: TGTGCCTGGAATTGGGACAGGCTGAACACCGGGGAGCTGTTTTTT; CDR3: CAWNWDRLNTGELFF
V: TRBV6-1; size: NA; D: NA; J: TRBJ2-5; DNA: TGTGCCAGCAGTGAATGGTGGAGGGGGCTCGAGACCCAGTACTTC; CDR3: CASSEWWRGLETQYF
V: TRBV6-5; size: NA; D: NA; J: TRBJ1-2; DNA: TGTGCCAGCACTTCGGAGTTCTATGGCTACACCTTC; CDR3: CASTSEFYGYTF
V: TRBV19; size: NA; D: NA; J: TRBJ1-4; DNA: TGTGCCAGTACCTCGGGTCTTGAGAATGAAAAACTGTTTTTT; CDR3: CASTSGLENEKLFF
V: TRBV7-2; size: NA; D: TRBD1; J: TRBJ2-5; DNA: TGTGCCAGCAGCGGATTCAGGGGGCCCGAGGAGACCCAGTACTTC; CDR3: CASSGFRGPEETQYF
V: TRBV6-2/TRBV6-3; size: NA; D: TRBD1; J: TRBJ2-5; DNA: TGTGCCAGCAGTTACTCCTCAGGGACAGCCTGGAGAGAGACCCAGTACTTC; CDR3: CASSYSSGTAWRETQYF